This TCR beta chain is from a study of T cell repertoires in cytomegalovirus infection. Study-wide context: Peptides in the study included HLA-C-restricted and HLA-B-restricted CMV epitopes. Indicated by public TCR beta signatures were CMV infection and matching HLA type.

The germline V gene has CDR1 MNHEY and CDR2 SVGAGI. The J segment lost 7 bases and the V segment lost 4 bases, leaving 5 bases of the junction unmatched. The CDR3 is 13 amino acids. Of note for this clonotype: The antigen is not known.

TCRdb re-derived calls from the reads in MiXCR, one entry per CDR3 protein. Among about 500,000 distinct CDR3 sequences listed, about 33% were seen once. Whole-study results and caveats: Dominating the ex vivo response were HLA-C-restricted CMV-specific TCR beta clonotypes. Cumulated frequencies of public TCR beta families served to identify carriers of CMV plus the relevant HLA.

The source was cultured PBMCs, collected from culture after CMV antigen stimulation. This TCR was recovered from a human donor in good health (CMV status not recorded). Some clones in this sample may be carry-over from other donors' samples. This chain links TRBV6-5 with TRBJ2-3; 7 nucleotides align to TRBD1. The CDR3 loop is CASSSDRANTQYF. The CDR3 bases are TGTGCCAGCAGTTCCGACAGGGCGAATACGCAGTATTTT.